These 30 T cell receptor beta chains were sequenced from one sample in a study of beta chain features in type 1 diabetes (dated by TCRdb to the late 2010s). Library construction relied on the immunoSEQ multiplex PCR assay. The entire isolated RNA was reverse transcribed using the High Capacity cDNA Reverse Transcription Kit, and thus expressed TCRB transcripts were sequenced. In TCRdb, the immuneACCESS table is reduced to in-frame sequences with V and J assigned. These tables do not hold every clone; where another copy was compared, an unresolved V gene accounts for under half, and the others remain unexplained. This sample lists roughly 310,000 clones; 9.5% to 12% were detected once. The ten top clones hold around 0.015% of the sample. Sequencing was performed on naive CD4+ T cells from blood. The intended sense of this specimen's cell subset or site label: true naive CD4+ T cells. The receptors shown here come from a woman aged 30 to 39 in good health.

The chain couples TRBV7-9 to TRBJ2-1, with TRBD2 matching 13 bases. The CDR3 consists of 15 residues. Losses at the gene ends were 5 bases for V and 10 bases for J; bases not matched to a gene: 8. Germline V gene lookup returns CDR1 SEHNR and CDR2 FQNEAQ (reference sequence). CDR3 protein: CASSIGLAGDGEQFF. Here the CDR3 DNA reads TGTGCCAGCAGCATCGGACTAGCGGGAGATGGAGAGCAGTTCTTC.

This clone came up a few times. The rearrangement joins TRBV28 to TRBJ1-1; 8 bases map to TRBD1. Germline V gene sequence: CDR1 MDHEN, CDR2 SYDVKM. The CDR3 has 15 amino acids. After removal of 9 bases from V and 4 bases from J, the junction contained 13 bases not matched to a gene. Written as DNA, the CDR3 is TGTGCCAGTCCCCCGGCGGGACAGGCAATCACTGAAGCTTTCTTT. Protein sequence: CASPPAGQAITEAFF.

CDR3 in amino acids: CASSVGRDEKLFF. CDR3 bases: TGTGCCAGTAGTGTCGGGAGGGATGAAAAACTGTTTTTT. The rearrangement uses TRBV19 and TRBJ1-4; D is unresolved. Germline V gene lookup returns CDR1 LNHDA and CDR2 SQIVND (reference sequence). The CDR3 contains 13 residues. V was cut by 5 bases and J by 6 bases, with 10 bases left in between.

V gene TRBV5-1 combines with J gene TRBJ1-2; D not certain. Trimming took off 5 bases at V and 0 bases at J, with 11 bases between the two ends. The CDR3 is 14 residues long. Germline CDR1 and CDR2: SGHRS and YFSETQ. CDR3 bases: TGCGCCAGCAGTCAGACACTTGCTAACTATGGCTACACCTTC. Protein: CASSQTLANYGYTF.

This clone was detected only a few times. The chain employs TRBV6-5 and TRBJ2-1; 7 nucleotides line up with TRBD1. Germline V gene data show CDR1 as MNHEY and CDR2 as SVGAGI. Unmatched junction bases numbered 9, after V lost 4 bases and J lost 9 bases. This CDR3 contains 14 residues. In nucleotides, the CDR3 is TGTGCCAGCAGTTGGTCCCGGACAGGAGGTGAGCAGTTCTTC. Translated, it gives CASSWSRTGGEQFF.

This rearrangement joins TRBV4-2 to TRBJ2-1; TRBD2 matches 9 bases. With V trimmed by 4 bases and J by 4 bases, 5 bases remained unmatched. Germline V gives CDR1 LGHNA, CDR2 YNFKEQ. This CDR3 comprises 15 residues. In DNA, the CDR3 is TGTGCCAGCAGCCTCCTAGCGGGACCTTACAATGAGCAGTTCTTC. Encoded protein: CASSLLAGPYNEQFF.

The V and J genes are TRBV7-9 and TRBJ2-6; maybe TRBD2 (6 bases). The CDR3 is 15 amino acids. Trimming removed 3 bases at V and 3 bases at J, with 9 bases between. Germline V gene data show CDR1 as SEHNR and CDR2 as FQNEAQ (reference sequence). This chain's CDR3 is CASSFGGSGANVLTF. The CDR3 region has the DNA TGTGCCAGCAGCTTTGGGGGGAGTGGGGCCAACGTCCTGACTTTC.

J is TRBJ2-7 and V is TRBV4-1; D possibly corresponds to TRBD1 (6 bases). Germline assignment: CDR1 MGHRA and CDR2 YSYEKL. Trimming pared 0 bases from V and 4 bases from J, leaving 13 bases between. This CDR3 region has 15 residues. CDR3 in amino acids: CASSQDYPDSYEQYF. The CDR3 DNA follows: TGCGCCAGCAGCCAAGATTACCCGGACAGTTACGAGCAGTACTTC.

This clone was seen only a few times. This chain uses TRBV7-2 with TRBJ2-7; 11 nucleotides align to TRBD1. Germline V gene lookup returns CDR1 SGHTA and CDR2 FQGNSA. V was pared by 5 bases and J by 4 bases, with 7 bases of the junction left unmatched. The CDR3 spans 15 residues. CDR3 in amino acids: CASSRAGTGGYEQYF. Written as DNA, the CDR3 is TGTGCCAGCAGCCGAGCGGGGACAGGGGGATACGAGCAGTACTTC.

This clone has only a few counts. The chain joins TRBV11-3 to TRBJ2-5; 8 bases are a match to TRBD2. Germline-derived CDR1 and CDR2 are SGHNT and YENEEA. The CDR3 has 15 residues. V was clipped by 2 bases and J by 2 bases; unmatched bases: 4. The CDR3 nucleotides read TGTGCCAGCAGCTTAAACGGACTAGCACAAGAGACCCAGTACTTC. Its translation is CASSLNGLAQETQYF.

This clone was observed a handful of times. In DNA, the CDR3 is TGTGCCAGCAGCGTTTTGGCAGGGGCCCCTTACAATGAGCAGTTCTTC. It specifies CASSVLAGAPYNEQFF. This chain joins TRBV9 and TRBJ2-1, with D perhaps matching TRBD1 (6 bases). The germline CDR1 and CDR2 sequences are SGDLS and YYNGEE. The CDR3 is 16 residues long. V lost 2 bases and J lost 4, with 16 bases in between.

This clone was found a few times. The rearrangement links TRBV7-2 to TRBJ1-1; unclear D gene. Germline V lookup: CDR1 SGHTA, CDR2 FQGNSA. This CDR3 is 13 amino acids long. Trimming took 5 bases from V and 0 from J, leaving 7 bases between them. The CDR3 reads CASSPQVNTEAFF. The CDR3 DNA reads as TGTGCCAGCAGCCCACAAGTGAACACTGAAGCTTTCTTT.

This clone has more than one count but fewer than ten. J is TRBJ2-7 and V is TRBV30, with 7 nucleotides matching TRBD1. The CDR3 contains 16 residues. Per germline, CDR1 GTSNPN and CDR2 SVGIG (reference sequence). Trimming at V came to 5 bases and at J to 4 bases, leaving 17 bases not matched to a gene. The chain's CDR3 is CAWGPPTGLTTYEQYF. CDR3 DNA: TGTGCCTGGGGGCCCCCGACAGGGTTGACAACTTACGAGCAGTACTTC.

This clone was recorded a few times. This chain uses TRBV18 with TRBJ2-5, with D tentatively TRBD2 (6 bases). Germline values: CDR1 KGHSH, CDR2 LQKENI. There are 13 residues in the CDR3. Trimming stripped 2 bases from V and 5 bases from J, with 9 bases between. DNA for the CDR3: TGTGCCAGCTCACCAGGGGAGGTGGAGACCCAGTACTTC. Amino acids: CASSPGEVETQYF.

This clone was seen only a few times. The chain carries TRBV6-5 and TRBJ2-1; D is possibly TRBD1 (6 bases). Germline-derived CDR1 and CDR2 are MNHEY and SVGAGI. The ends were cut back, 5 bases at V and 7 bases at J, with 9 bases in the middle. There are 12 residues in the CDR3. The CDR3: CASSLRGNEQFF. The CDR3 DNA follows: TGTGCCAGCAGTCTCAGGGGTAATGAGCAGTTCTTC.

This clone was detected only a few times. This chain uses TRBV6-6 with TRBJ2-7, with TRBD1 matching over 10 bases. After removal of 5 bases from V and 4 bases from J, the junction contained 5 bases not matched to a gene. CDR1 is MNHNY and CDR2 is SVGAGI in the germline V gene (reference sequence). This CDR3 region has 14 residues. The CDR3 region is CASSAPGQGYEQYF. The CDR3 bases are TGTGCCAGCAGTGCTCCGGGACAGGGGTACGAGCAGTACTTC.

J is TRBJ2-2 and V is TRBV7-3; TRBD1 matches at 7 bases. With 0 bases clipped from V and 4 bases from J, the junction kept 2 bases outside the gene matches. CDR1 SGHTA and CDR2 FQGTGA come from the germline V gene. The CDR3 totals 15 residues. Here the CDR3 reads CASSLTGGSTGELFF. CDR3 bases: TGTGCCAGCAGCTTAACAGGGGGCAGCACCGGGGAGCTGTTTTTT. Combining the CDR3 with reference TRBV7-3 and TRBJ2-2 gives the whole variable domain GAGVSQTPSNKVTEKGKYVELRCDPISGHTALYWYRQSLGQGPEFLIYFQGTGAADDSGLPNDRFFAVRPEGSVSTLKIQRTERGDSAVYLCASSLTGGSTGELFFGEGSRLTVL.

This rearrangement joins TRBV2 to TRBJ1-1; TRBD1 is a possible D gene (5 bases). Trimming stripped 0 bases from V and 6 bases from J, with 11 bases between. The CDR3 sequence is 14 residues long. The V gene's germline CDR1 is SNHLY and CDR2 FYNNEI. The CDR3 sequence is CASSEAWKGPEAFF. CDR3 nucleotide sequence: TGTGCCAGCAGTGAAGCTTGGAAGGGGCCTGAAGCTTTCTTT.

This rearrangement joins TRBV7-3 to TRBJ2-2; D not certain. The CDR3 runs to 14 residues. The ends were cut back, 4 bases at V and 1 base at J, with 7 bases in the middle. Germline values: CDR1 SGHTA, CDR2 FQGTGA. The CDR3 spells CASSSQQNTGELFF. DNA of the CDR3: TGTGCCAGCAGCTCACAGCAGAACACCGGGGAGCTGTTTTTT.

This clone was picked up a small number of times. The chain employs TRBV25-1 and TRBJ2-1; D call uncertain. The CDR3 consists of 14 residues. Trimming removed 2 bases at V and 6 bases at J, with 11 bases between. CDR1 is MGHDK and CDR2 is SYGVNS in the germline V gene. The CDR3 protein is CASSELAGTNEQFF. The CDR3 bases are TGTGCCAGCAGTGAACTTGCAGGCACCAATGAGCAGTTCTTC.

This clone occurred a few times. This rearrangement joins TRBV11-2 to TRBJ2-3; TRBD2 agrees at 8 bases. The CDR3 has 16 residues. Trimming at V came to 0 bases and at J to 3 bases, leaving 5 bases not matched to a gene. Germline V gene data show CDR1 as SGHAT and CDR2 as FQNNGV. This CDR3 is CASSLDGREGTDTQYF. CDR3 bases: TGTGCCAGCAGCTTAGACGGACGGGAGGGGACAGATACGCAGTATTTT.

V and J are TRBV19 and TRBJ2-1; 12 nucleotides agree with TRBD2. CDR3 length equals 15 residues. Germline V CDR1 and CDR2: LNHDA, SQIVND (reference sequence). The V and J ends lost 9 bases and 9 bases, in that order; junction bases with no gene match: 12. CDR3 nucleotides: TGTGCCAGCCTTAAACTAGCGGGAGGTTTCAGTGAGCAGTTCTTC. The encoded protein is CASLKLAGGFSEQFF.

The J gene is TRBJ2-1, the V gene TRBV28; 10 bases fit TRBD2. CDR3 size: 15 residues. Germline V gene data show CDR1 as MDHEN and CDR2 as SYDVKM. Losses at the gene ends were 5 bases for V and 7 bases for J; bases not matched to a gene: 8. The CDR3 region has the DNA TGTGCCAGCAGTATGCTAGCGGGAGCGACGAATGAGCAGTTCTTC. Protein: CASSMLAGATNEQFF.

A few counts support this clone. V gene TRBV7-9 combines with J gene TRBJ2-1, with 8 bases matching TRBD2. The V segment lost 10 bases and the J segment 0 bases; nucleotides outside the gene matches: 20. Germline assignment: CDR1 SEHNR and CDR2 FQNEAQ (reference sequence). This CDR3 is built from 19 residues. In DNA form, the CDR3 reads TGTGCCATCGCCCCCCCGACTAGCGCCCATCTGGCCTCCTACAATGAGCAGTTCTTC. As protein: CAIAPPTSAHLASYNEQFF.

CDR3 region: CASSEAGVRTDTQYF. The CDR3 DNA reads as TGTGCCAGCAGTGAAGCGGGAGTGCGCACAGATACGCAGTATTTT. The V call is TRBV28, the J call TRBJ2-3, with 8 bases lining up with TRBD2. Germline trimming cut 5 bases from V and 1 base from J; bases unmatched to any gene: 5. This CDR3 is built from 15 residues. CDR1 and CDR2 from the germline V gene are MDHEN and SYDVKM.

The gene calls are TRBV7-6 and TRBJ1-1; the match to TRBD1 covers 7 bases. The CDR3 length is 13 residues. Germline values: CDR1 SGHVS, CDR2 FNYEAQ. V dropped 5 bases and J dropped 5; count of bases not matched to a gene: 5. The CDR3: CASSRQGRTEAFF. The CDR3 nucleotides read TGTGCCAGCAGCCGACAGGGACGGACTGAAGCTTTCTTT.

This clone was detected only a few times. The chain has TRBV7-9 and TRBJ1-4, with TRBD1 as a possible D gene (6 bases). This CDR3 is built from 15 residues. Germline values: CDR1 SEHNR, CDR2 FQNEAQ (reference sequence). Trimming left V 5 bases short and J 10 bases short, with 20 bases between. CDR3 sequence (DNA): TGTGCCAGCAGCCCCGGACAGTCTCTTACCACAAAACTGTTTTTT. Its translation: CASSPGQSLTTKLFF.

The chain recombines TRBV28 with TRBJ2-1, with 9 positions matching TRBD2. Looked up from germline, CDR1 is MDHEN and CDR2 is SYDVKM. The CDR3 extends over 15 amino acids. J lost 5 bases, V lost 7 bases, and 9 bases had no gene match. This CDR3 is CASNRGSSGNNEQFF. CDR3 nucleotides: TGTGCCAGCAACCGCGGGTCTAGCGGGAACAATGAGCAGTTCTTC. Filled out from reference TRBV28 and TRBJ2-1, the complete variable domain reads DVKVTQSSRYLVKRTGEKVFLECVQDMDHENMFWYRQDPGLGLRLIYFSYDVKMKEKGDIPEGYSVSREKKERFSLILESASTNQTSMYLCASNRGSSGNNEQFFGPGTRLTVL.

This clone was counted between two and nine times. The V gene is TRBV10-3, the J gene TRBJ1-5, with 8 bases that match TRBD1. V trimming: 8 bases; J trimming: 3 bases; junction bases outside the gene matches: 12. This CDR3 is 16 amino acids long. Germline CDR1 and CDR2: ENHRY and SYGVKD. CDR3 loop: CAIPDRGWVDNQPQHF. The CDR3 coding sequence is TGTGCCATCCCTGACAGGGGATGGGTCGACAATCAGCCCCAGCATTTT.

The chain is built from TRBV19 and TRBJ2-1; the D gene is possibly TRBD1 (6 bases). V lost 3 bases to trimming and J lost 3 bases, with 18 bases between them. The germline gives CDR1 LNHDA, CDR2 SQIVND (reference sequence). CDR3 length: 17 amino acids. CDR3 nucleotide sequence: TGTGCCAGTAGTATTTCGGGGACACGACCAGGCTACAATGAGCAGTTCTTC. Its translation is CASSISGTRPGYNEQFF.